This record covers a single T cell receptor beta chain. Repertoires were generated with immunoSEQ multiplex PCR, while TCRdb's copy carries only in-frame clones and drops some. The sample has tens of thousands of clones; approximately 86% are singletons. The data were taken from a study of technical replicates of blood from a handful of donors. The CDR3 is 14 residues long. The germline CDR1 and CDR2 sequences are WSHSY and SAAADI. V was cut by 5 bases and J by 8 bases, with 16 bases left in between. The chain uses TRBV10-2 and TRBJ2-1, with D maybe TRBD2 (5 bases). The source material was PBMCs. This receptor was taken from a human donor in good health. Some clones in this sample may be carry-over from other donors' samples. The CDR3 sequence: CASSPSLASDEQFF. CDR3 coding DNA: TGCGCCAGCAGTCCATCGCTAGCTTCCGATGAGCAGTTCTTC.